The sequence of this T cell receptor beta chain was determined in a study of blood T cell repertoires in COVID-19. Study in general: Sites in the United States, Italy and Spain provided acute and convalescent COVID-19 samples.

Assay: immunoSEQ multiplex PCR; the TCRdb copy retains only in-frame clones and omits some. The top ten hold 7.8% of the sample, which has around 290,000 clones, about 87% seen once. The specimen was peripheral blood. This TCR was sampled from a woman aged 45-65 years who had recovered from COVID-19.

The DNA for the CDR3 is TGTGCCCTATTCCCACGGGCCCACCTAGGGGCTGAAGCTTTCTTT. It specifies CALFPRAHLGAEAFF. The chain recombines TRBV30 with TRBJ1-1, with TRBD1 as a possible D gene (5 bases). Germline V gene data show CDR1 as GTSNPN and CDR2 as SVGIG (reference sequence). CDR3 length: 15 residues. Trimming removed 8 bases at V and 6 bases at J, with 25 bases between. Full variable domain (outside the CDR3, taken from reference TRBV30 and TRBJ1-1): SQTIHQWPATLVQPVGSPLSLECTVEGTSNPNLYWYRQAAGRGLQLLFYSVGIGQISSEVPQNLSASRPQDRQFILSSKKLLLSDSGFYLCALFPRAHLGAEAFFGQGTRLTVV.